The 8 T cell receptor beta chains in this list originate from one sample, sequenced in a study of T cells after yellow fever vaccination. TCRdb reanalysed the 5' RACE reads using MiXCR and keeps one entry per CDR3 protein. The sample gives about 320,000 distinct CDR3 sequences, roughly 4.3% of which show up once; roughly 19% is in the top ten. The sequences come from PBMCs, collected 15 days after the yellow fever booster vaccination. Receptors were obtained from a man younger than 35 who received the YFV17D yellow fever vaccine.

V is TRBV5-1 and J is TRBJ1-1, with D possibly being TRBD1 (5 bases). Germline CDR1 and CDR2: SGHRS and YFSETQ. V was pared by 5 bases and J by 1 base, with 15 bases between. This CDR3 region has 15 residues. CDR3 amino acids: CASRSGHNSNTEAFF. The CDR3 DNA reads TGCGCCAGCAGGTCTGGACACAACTCGAACACTGAAGCTTTCTTT.

This clonotype showed up many times. The V call is TRBV7-3, the J call TRBJ2-2; D perhaps matches TRBD2 (6 bases). This CDR3 has 16 residues. With 5 bases removed from V and 1 base from J, the gap between germline ends came to 14 bases. Looked up from germline, CDR1 is SGHTA and CDR2 is FQGTGA. The CDR3 here is CASSLTPGGNTGELFF. The CDR3 DNA sequence: TGTGCCAGCAGCCTGACTCCCGGGGGGAACACCGGGGAGCTGTTTTTT.

The V gene is TRBV5-6, the J gene TRBJ2-1; the D is unclear. Trimming shortened V by 1 base and J by 9 bases, and 5 bases separated the two germline ends. Per the germline V gene, CDR1 is SGHDT and CDR2 is YYEEEE. This CDR3 is built from 11 residues. CDR3 in amino acids: CASSLSPEQFF. The CDR3 nucleotides are TGTGCCAGCAGCTTGAGCCCTGAGCAGTTCTTC.

This clonotype was recorded a few times. The chain is built from TRBV11-2 and TRBJ1-5; D gene unclear. Trimming took 5 bases from V and 11 from J, leaving 16 bases between them. Germline-derived CDR1 and CDR2 are SGHAT and FQNNGV. The CDR3 has 13 amino acids. The CDR3 protein is CASSHGSFRAQHF. CDR3 in DNA: TGTGCCAGCAGCCACGGGTCCTTTCGAGCCCAGCATTTT.

The table lists this clonotype with many counts. The rearrangement uses TRBV20-1 and TRBJ2-5, with D unresolved. Germline values: CDR1 DFQATT, CDR2 SNEGSKA (reference sequence). This CDR3 spans 10 amino acids. V lost 2 bases to trimming and J lost 4 bases, with 2 bases between them. The CDR3: CSARLETQYF. For the CDR3, the DNA is TGCAGTGCTAGACTAGAGACCCAGTACTTC.

This clonotype was counted at least ten times. The V call is TRBV20-1, the J call TRBJ2-1; 7 bases are shared with TRBD2. The CDR3 length is 14 residues. CDR1 is DFQATT and CDR2 is SNEGSKA in the germline V gene (reference sequence). V shed 1 base and J 5 bases; nucleotides not matched to a gene: 5. In DNA form, the CDR3 reads TGCAGTGCTAGAGTGGCTAGCGGCAACAATGAGCAGTTCTTC. Translating it yields CSARVASGNNEQFF.

In its sample, this clonotype was seen a few times. The J gene is TRBJ2-3, the V gene TRBV5-1; no reliable D call. Trimming cost V 3 bases and J 12 bases, with 23 bases left between them. In germline, CDR1 is SGHRS, CDR2 YFSETQ. The CDR3 is made up of 15 amino acids. The CDR3 is CASSSQTLQNTRQYF. CDR3 DNA: TGCGCCAGCAGCTCCCAGACATTACAGAATACCCGCCAGTATTTT.

This clonotype showed up just a few times. V is TRBV6-6 and J is TRBJ2-7, with 9 bases aligning to TRBD1. Germline CDR1 MNHNY, CDR2 SVGAGI (reference sequence). This CDR3 is built from 14 residues. V gave up 8 bases and J gave up 2 bases; unmatched junction bases: 7. The chain's CDR3 is CASGLRDRAYEQYF. CDR3 in DNA: TGTGCCAGCGGGCTCCGGGACAGGGCCTACGAGCAGTACTTC.